This T cell receptor (beta chain) emerged from a study of blood T cells in healthy people across ages. Overall study findings and caveats: Any changes in expanded clonotypes were possibly confounded, as donor CMV status remained unknown.

To note about this clonotype: Its matching antigen is unknown.

With a J-beta primer mix and a sample-barcoded 5' primer, a second PCR ran about 7 to 12 cycles. A 12-random-nucleotide template-switch adaptor tagged each cDNA molecule. Each CDR3 protein gets one entry after TCRdb re-called the 5' RACE reads with MiXCR. The sample holds about 1.4 million distinct CDR3 sequences; 55% to 75% are singletons and the top ten take roughly 7%. The amount of total RNA extracted per sample was at least 5 micrograms. Trimming stripped 5 bases from V and 2 bases from J, with 9 bases between. The CDR3 consists of 13 residues. Germline CDR1 and CDR2: SEHNR and FQNEAQ (reference sequence).

The sequenced sample was blood. This clonotype was obtained from a man younger than 35 in good health. This rearrangement joins TRBV7-9 to TRBJ2-5; TRBD1 or TRBD2 may be the D gene (5 bases each). The DNA of the CDR3 is TGTGCCAGCAGCACCGAGGGGCAAGAGACCCAGTACTTC. It translates to CASSTEGQETQYF.